These 20 T cell receptor beta chains share one sample of origin, sequenced in a study of cytomegalovirus exposure and HLA in healthy donors. Primers: 60 Vbeta forward and 13 Jbeta reverse. Repertoires were generated with immunoSEQ multiplex PCR, while TCRdb's copy carries only in-frame clones and drops some. This table holds 80,000 to 130,000 clones, around 72% found once. The sequenced sample consisted of PBMCs. These receptors were collected from a male donor in good health and CMV-seropositive.

The V and J genes are TRBV6-1 and TRBJ1-5; D uncertain. The CDR3 is 13 residues long. CDR1 is MNHNS, CDR2 SASEGT, per germline. The V gene lost 1 base and the J gene lost 9 bases, with 10 bases spanning the gap. The CDR3 protein is CASSEERPRPQHF. CDR3 nucleotide sequence: TGTGCCAGCAGTGAAGAGAGGCCCCGGCCCCAGCATTTT.

The chain employs TRBV14 and TRBJ2-3; TRBD1 matches at 7 bases. The CDR3 extends over 16 amino acids. Germline V gene data show CDR1 as SGHDN and CDR2 as FVKESK. The V and J ends lost 3 bases and 0 bases, in that order; junction bases with no gene match: 6. CDR3 region: CASSHYRTGSTDTQYF. CDR3 in DNA: TGTGCCAGCAGCCATTATCGGACAGGTAGCACAGATACGCAGTATTTT. Variable domain in full (rest from reference TRBV14 and TRBJ2-3): EAGVTQFPSHSVIEKGQTVTLRCDPISGHDNLYWYRRVMGKEIKFLLHFVKESKQDESGMPNNRFLAERTGGTYSTLKVQPAELEDSGVYFCASSHYRTGSTDTQYFGPGTRLTVL.

V gene TRBV18 combines with J gene TRBJ2-1; the D gene is possibly TRBD2 (5 bases). This CDR3 has 13 residues. Germline V gene data show CDR1 as KGHSH and CDR2 as LQKENI. V shed 5 bases and J shed 8 bases, with 13 bases lying between them. The CDR3 region is CASSSLSSYEQFF. The CDR3 coding sequence is TGTGCCAGCTCATCACTATCTAGCTATGAGCAGTTCTTC.

This rearrangement joins TRBV7-9 to TRBJ2-2, with a weak D call TRBD1 (6 bases). Germline CDR1 reads SEHNR; CDR2 reads FQNEAQ (reference sequence). With 4 bases removed from V and 1 base from J, the gap between germline ends came to 10 bases. CDR3 size: 15 residues. CDR3 residues: CASSYPGQNTGELFF. CDR3 DNA sequence: TGTGCCAGCAGCTACCCGGGACAGAACACCGGGGAGCTGTTTTTT.

V usage is TRBV11-2 and J usage is TRBJ2-2; no definite D call. The germline CDR1 and CDR2 sequences are SGHAT and FQNNGV. V lost 0 bases, J lost 12 bases, and 8 bases lay in between. This CDR3 comprises 12 residues. The CDR3 spells CASSLDSYKLFF. The CDR3 nucleotides read TGTGCCAGCAGCTTAGATAGTTATAAGCTGTTTTTT.

This chain connects TRBV5-1 to TRBJ2-6, with 12 positions matching TRBD1. V was clipped by 4 bases and J by 1 base; unmatched bases: 6. The CDR3 runs 18 residues. In germline, CDR1 is SGHRS, CDR2 YFSETQ. CDR3 protein: CASSPGGQGASGANVLTF. The CDR3 DNA sequence: TGCGCCAGCAGCCCAGGGGGACAGGGGGCGTCTGGGGCCAACGTCCTGACTTTC.

The chain carries TRBV7-9 and TRBJ2-7; weak D call: TRBD1 (6 bases). The CDR3 has 14 amino acids. Germline V lookup: CDR1 SEHNR, CDR2 FQNEAQ (reference sequence). Trimming cost V 7 bases and J 1 base, with 14 bases left between them. CDR3 sequence (DNA): TGTGCCAGCACCCTCGGACAGTCTTCCTACGAGCAGTACTTC. Translated, it gives CASTLGQSSYEQYF.

A remark on this clone: This specimen includes other DNA sequences encoding the same CDR3. This sequence joins TRBV28 and TRBJ2-2; no definite D call. Deletions cut 7 bases from V and 0 bases from J, with 12 bases between. CDR3 length: 15 amino acids. Germline CDR1 and CDR2: MDHEN and SYDVKM. As DNA, the CDR3 is TGTGCCAGCACTCCCCCAGTCCCGAACACCGGGGAGCTGTTTTTT. Protein product: CASTPPVPNTGELFF.

The chain couples TRBV7-3 to TRBJ2-1; 9 bases map to TRBD2. This CDR3 region has 16 residues. J gave up 0 bases and V 4 bases, and 4 bases lay outside the gene matches. Germline V gives CDR1 SGHTA, CDR2 FQGTGA. CDR3 coding DNA: TGTGCCAGCAGCTCCCGCGGGGGGGGCTCCTACAATGAGCAGTTCTTC. It yields the protein CASSSRGGGSYNEQFF. The complete variable domain, with remaining parts taken from reference TRBV7-3 and TRBJ2-1, reads GAGVSQTPSNKVTEKGKYVELRCDPISGHTALYWYRQSLGQGPEFLIYFQGTGAADDSGLPNDRFFAVRPEGSVSTLKIQRTERGDSAVYLCASSSRGGGSYNEQFFGPGTRLTVL.

This clone was observed once. The chain joins TRBV7-9 to TRBJ1-5; D unresolved. Per the germline V gene, CDR1 is SEHNR and CDR2 is FQNEAQ (reference sequence). V was pared by 2 bases and J by 2 bases, with 7 bases between. This CDR3 spans 14 amino acids. CDR3 sequence (DNA): TGTGCCAGCAGCTTAACGCAGGGCAATCAGCCCCAGCATTTT. As protein: CASSLTQGNQPQHF.

CDR3 region: CASGSTSLSYNEQFF. DNA for the CDR3: TGTGCTAGTGGCTCGACTAGTCTGTCTTACAATGAGCAGTTCTTC. The chain employs TRBV12-5 and TRBJ2-1; D possibly corresponds to TRBD2 (6 bases). This CDR3 has 15 amino acids. Between the trimmed V and J ends, which lost 6 bases and 4 bases, there was a span of 16 bases. Germline CDR1 LGHNT, CDR2 FRNRAP.

This clone appeared a single time. This chain uses TRBV7-2 with TRBJ2-7, with D perhaps TRBD2 (6 bases). Germline V lookup: CDR1 SGHTA, CDR2 FQGNSA. The V and J ends lost 0 bases and 2 bases respectively, with 17 bases between them. This CDR3 is built from 17 residues. The CDR3 reads CASSLAGRLAPTYEQYF. DNA of the CDR3: TGTGCCAGCAGCTTAGCGGGTCGTCTAGCGCCCACCTACGAGCAGTACTTC. The full variable domain, its missing parts supplied by reference TRBV7-2 and TRBJ2-7, is GAGVSQSPSNKVTEKGKDVELRCDPISGHTALYWYRQSLGQGLEFLIYFQGNSAPDKSGLPSDRFSAERTGGSVSTLTIQRTQQEDSAVYLCASSLAGRLAPTYEQYFGPGTRLTVT.

Regarding this clone: It is likely a read error, because the conserved phenylalanine at the end of the CDR3 is missing. This rearrangement joins TRBV10-1 to TRBJ1-5; 9 bases are a match to TRBD1. CDR1 is WNHNN, CDR2 SYGVQD, per germline (reference sequence). With V trimmed by 5 bases and J by 5 bases, 13 bases remained unmatched. The CDR3 runs to 17 residues. The CDR3 protein is CASSYPYRDRDDQPQHV. The CDR3 coding sequence is TGCGCCAGCAGTTACCCCTATCGGGACAGGGATGATCAGCCCCAGCATGTT.

There are a few counts of this clone. The chain joins TRBV7-6 to TRBJ2-7; tentative D call: TRBD1 (6 bases). Germline values: CDR1 SGHVS, CDR2 FNYEAQ. Trimming cost V 4 bases and J 4 bases, with 8 bases left between them. The CDR3 totals 12 residues. CDR3 region: CASSSTGYEQYF. The DNA of the CDR3 is TGTGCCAGCAGCTCGACAGGTTACGAGCAGTACTTC.

The chain joins TRBV28 to TRBJ2-7; D perhaps matches TRBD2 (7 bases). This CDR3 is built from 15 residues. V was trimmed by 7 bases and J by 2 bases, leaving 18 bases between them. Per the germline V gene, CDR1 is MDHEN and CDR2 is SYDVKM. The CDR3 protein is CASKGGAERTYEQYF. The CDR3 bases are TGTGCCAGCAAAGGGGGGGCTGAGAGGACCTACGAGCAGTACTTC.

The chain couples TRBV27 to TRBJ2-1, with a possible D match to TRBD2 (6 bases). The V end was cut by 8 bases, the J end by 9 bases, with 11 bases between. Per the germline V gene, CDR1 is MNHEY and CDR2 is SMNVEV (reference sequence). This CDR3 spans 11 amino acids. The CDR3: CASGGFAEQFF. As DNA, the CDR3 is TGTGCCAGCGGAGGGTTCGCTGAGCAGTTCTTC.

For this clone: This same CDR3 is encoded by further DNA sequences in the sample. The DNA for the CDR3 is TGTGCCAGCAGTGCCAGGTACGAGCAGTACTTC. Protein sequence: CASSARYEQYF. J is TRBJ2-7 and V is TRBV2; D gene ambiguous. V was pared by 4 bases and J by 4 bases, with 5 bases between. Germline assignment: CDR1 SNHLY and CDR2 FYNNEI. The CDR3 is 11 amino acids.

The chain carries TRBV19 and TRBJ1-5; 8 bases match TRBD1. The CDR3 loop spans 14 amino acids. Germline values: CDR1 LNHDA, CDR2 SQIVND (reference sequence). V lost 2 bases and J lost 6; bases outside the gene matches: 3. CDR3 DNA: TGTGCCAGTAGTATACCGGGACAGGTTCAGCCCCAGCATTTT. Translating it yields CASSIPGQVQPQHF.

The J gene is TRBJ2-7, the V gene TRBV5-1, with 9 bases lining up with TRBD1. Looked up from germline, CDR1 is SGHRS and CDR2 is YFSETQ. J lost 2 bases, V lost 5 bases, and 11 bases had no gene match. This CDR3 contains 16 residues. The CDR3 loop reads CASSPDPGQGTYEQYF. Here the CDR3 DNA reads TGCGCCAGCAGTCCAGACCCGGGACAGGGCACCTACGAGCAGTACTTC. The complete variable domain, with remaining parts taken from reference TRBV5-1 and TRBJ2-7, reads KAGVTQTPRYLIKTRGQQVTLSCSPISGHRSVSWYQQTPGQGLQFLFEYFSETQRNKGNFPGRFSGRQFSNSRSEMNVSTLELGDSALYLCASSPDPGQGTYEQYFGPGTRLTVT.

This clone was counted a few times. J is TRBJ2-7 and V is TRBV7-2; D uncertain. Trimming left V 5 bases short and J 6 bases short, with 11 bases between. There are 12 residues in the CDR3. Germline CDR1 SGHTA, CDR2 FQGNSA. The CDR3 bases are TGTGCCAGCAGCCTTCTTTCGTGCGAGCAGTACTTC. Encoded protein: CASSLLSCEQYF.